The 21 T cell receptor beta chains presented below share a single source sample, sequenced in a study of cytomegalovirus exposure and HLA in healthy donors. Researchers ran the PCR with 60 Vbeta and 13 Jbeta primers. Method: immunoSEQ multiplex PCR; TCRdb's copy keeps in-frame clones and lacks some. The data hold 150,000 to 190,000 clones, with about three quarters observed a single time. Sequencing was carried out using PBMCs. The receptors stem from a man younger than 30 in good health and CMV-seronegative.

The genes are TRBV9 and TRBJ2-4; 11 nucleotides line up with TRBD1. Looked up from germline, CDR1 is SGDLS and CDR2 is YYNGEE. CDR3 size: 20 residues. The ends lost 0 bases at V and 0 bases at J; junction bases unmatched: 11. The CDR3 sequence: CASSVGWGTGGNLAKNIQYF. Here the CDR3 DNA reads TGTGCCAGCAGCGTAGGATGGGGGACAGGGGGTAATCTAGCCAAAAACATTCAGTACTTC.

The chain uses TRBV5-1 and TRBJ2-3, with D hard to call. V lost 0 bases and J 2 bases, leaving 10 bases between the germline ends. This CDR3 is built from 15 residues. Looked up from germline, CDR1 is SGHRS and CDR2 is YFSETQ. DNA for the CDR3: TGCGCCAGCAGCTTGGTAGCCAAATCCACAGATACGCAGTATTTT. It codes for CASSLVAKSTDTQYF.

This chain links TRBV10-3 with TRBJ1-3, with TRBD1 matching 7 bases. Germline V gene lookup returns CDR1 ENHRY and CDR2 SYGVKD. This CDR3 has 14 residues. Losses at the gene ends were 2 bases for V and 4 bases for J; bases not matched to a gene: 2. In DNA, the CDR3 is TGTGCCATCAGTGAGACAGGGGTCGGAAACACCATATATTTT. It yields the protein CAISETGVGNTIYF.

This clone turned up a few times. This chain links TRBV5-6 with TRBJ1-5, with TRBD1 matching 9 bases. Germline CDR1 and CDR2: SGHDT and YYEEEE. V lost 3 bases, J lost 3 bases, and 10 bases stayed unmatched. The CDR3 consists of 17 residues. CDR3 bases: TGTGCCAGCAGCTCCCTACAGGGGGCGCGGGACAATCAGCCCCAGCATTTT. Encoded protein: CASSSLQGARDNQPQHF.

CDR3 bases: TGTGCCAGCAGTTTTTCAACAGGGCGTGAAAAACTGTTTTTT. Amino acids: CASSFSTGREKLFF. The rearrangement joins TRBV28 to TRBJ1-4, with TRBD1 as a possible D gene (6 bases). This CDR3 has 14 amino acids. Germline V gene lookup returns CDR1 MDHEN and CDR2 SYDVKM. Trimming pared 3 bases from V and 7 bases from J, leaving 12 bases between.

V usage is TRBV5-1 and J usage is TRBJ2-1, with 9 bases that match TRBD1. V lost 3 bases, J lost 2 bases, and 6 bases stayed unmatched. CDR1 and CDR2 (germline): SGHRS, YFSETQ. CDR3 length equals 16 residues. In DNA form, the CDR3 reads TGCGCCAGCAGCTCTAACCGGGACAGGGCCTACAATGAGCAGTTCTTC. It encodes CASSSNRDRAYNEQFF.

The chain recombines TRBV2 with TRBJ2-5; D remains unclear. V shed 6 bases and J shed 1 base, with 12 bases lying between them. This CDR3 has 14 residues. Germline V gene data show CDR1 as SNHLY and CDR2 as FYNNEI. CDR3 DNA sequence: TGTGCCAGCAGCGGTACAGCTATCCAAGAGACCCAGTACTTC. Protein: CASSGTAIQETQYF.

The chain is built from TRBV28 and TRBJ1-1, with D maybe TRBD1 (5 bases). The CDR3 has 14 amino acids. The ends were cut back, 7 bases at V and 6 bases at J, with 18 bases in the middle. Germline values: CDR1 MDHEN, CDR2 SYDVKM. The CDR3, as DNA: TGTGCCAGCACCGCACCTGACAGAGACCCTGAAGCTTTCTTT. Translation gives CASTAPDRDPEAFF. Full variable domain (remainder filled in from reference TRBV28 and TRBJ1-1): DVKVTQSSRYLVKRTGEKVFLECVQDMDHENMFWYRQDPGLGLRLIYFSYDVKMKEKGDIPEGYSVSREKKERFSLILESASTNQTSMYLCASTAPDRDPEAFFGQGTRLTVV.

V is TRBV7-2 and J is TRBJ1-2; D is unresolved. Germline CDR1 SGHTA, CDR2 FQGNSA. This CDR3 spans 14 amino acids. The V and J ends lost 1 base and 0 bases respectively, with 6 bases between them. CDR3 bases: TGTGCCAGCAGCTTAGACACCTCTAACTATGGCTACACCTTC. Its protein is CASSLDTSNYGYTF.

The J gene is TRBJ1-5, the V gene TRBV27, with 9 bases that match TRBD1. The CDR3 has 14 amino acids. V trimming: 10 bases; J trimming: 2 bases; junction bases outside the gene matches: 6. Germline loops: CDR1 MNHEY, CDR2 SMNVEV (reference sequence). The CDR3, as DNA: TGTGCCACCAGGACAGGGGAGGGCAATCAGCCCCAGCATTTT. Translated, it gives CATRTGEGNQPQHF.

This clone has a handful of counts. The junction departs from germline at one end; a sequencing error may be responsible. This chain links TRBV7-9 with TRBJ2-7, with TRBD1 as a possible D gene (6 bases). This CDR3 region has 13 residues. The V gene's germline CDR1 is SEHNR and CDR2 FQNEAQ (reference sequence). CDR3 DNA sequence: TGTTCCAGCAGCCGACCCCAGGGGACCGAGCAGTACTTC. This translates into CSSSRPQGTEQYF. The full variable domain, rest sourced from reference TRBV7-9 and TRBJ2-7, is DTGVSQNPRHKITKRGQNVTFRCDPISEHNRLYWYRQTLGQGPEFLTYFQNEAQLEKSRLLSDRFSAERPKGSFSTLEIQRTEQGDSAMYLCSSSRPQGTEQYFGPGTRLTVT.

This CDR3 is CASSERLNRNLETNEKLFF. As DNA, the CDR3 is TGCGCCAGCAGTGAGAGGCTGAACAGGAATCTCGAAACTAATGAAAAACTGTTTTTT. The chain uses TRBV10-2 and TRBJ1-4, with D perhaps matching TRBD1 (5 bases). Germline V gene lookup returns CDR1 WSHSY and CDR2 SAAADI. Deletions cut 2 bases from V and 1 base from J, with 20 bases between. The CDR3 sequence is 19 residues long.

In this sample, this clone turned up once. This chain joins TRBV15 and TRBJ2-6; D unresolved. The CDR3 contains 15 residues. V dropped 1 base and J dropped 2 bases, with 6 bases sitting between them. Germline V lookup: CDR1 LNHNV, CDR2 YYDKDF (reference sequence). Written as DNA, the CDR3 is TGTGCCACCAGCAGAGGGGCTCCTGGGGCCAACGTCCTGACTTTC. Residues: CATSRGAPGANVLTF.

This clone showed up just a few times. The chain joins TRBV6-1 to TRBJ2-1; TRBD2 aligns across 8 bases. This CDR3 is built from 15 residues. CDR1 MNHNS and CDR2 SASEGT come from the germline V gene. The V segment lost 0 bases and the J segment 7 bases; nucleotides outside the gene matches: 5. The CDR3 spells CASSEASGTGNEQFF. CDR3 sequence (DNA): TGTGCCAGCAGTGAAGCTAGCGGGACGGGAAATGAGCAGTTCTTC.

The chain couples TRBV19 to TRBJ2-3; D is possibly TRBD1 (8 bases). Germline V gene sequence: CDR1 LNHDA, CDR2 SQIVND (reference sequence). The CDR3 extends over 15 amino acids. V was trimmed by 3 bases and J by 3 bases, leaving 13 bases between them. The CDR3 region has the DNA TGTGCCAGTAGTATGGACAGGGAGGGGACAGATACGCAGTATTTT. This translates into CASSMDREGTDTQYF. The full variable domain, rest sourced from reference TRBV19 and TRBJ2-3, is DGGITQSPKYLFRKEGQNVTLSCEQNLNHDAMYWYRQDPGQGLRLIYYSQIVNDFQKGDIAEGYSVSREKKESFPLTVTSAQKNPTAFYLCASSMDREGTDTQYFGPGTRLTVL.

The gene calls are TRBV7-9 and TRBJ2-1, with D possibly TRBD2 on 6 matching bases. Trimming pared 5 bases from V and 9 bases from J, leaving 14 bases between. CDR3 size: 13 residues. Germline CDR1 is SEHNR and CDR2 is FQNEAQ (reference sequence). The CDR3 bases are TGTGCCAGCAGCCTAGGTACGGGAGTTGAGCAGTTCTTC. This encodes CASSLGTGVEQFF.

J is TRBJ1-5 and V is TRBV9; no clear D gene. Trimming left V 3 bases short and J 7 bases short, with 17 bases between. The CDR3 has 15 residues. In germline, CDR1 is SGDLS, CDR2 YYNGEE. The CDR3 nucleotides read TGTGCCAGCAGCGGGGGAGCGGACGTTCGACAGCCCCAGCATTTT. Amino acid sequence: CASSGGADVRQPQHF.

This clone was counted between two and nine times. The J gene is TRBJ2-7, the V gene TRBV7-9; 7 bases are shared with TRBD1. Per germline, CDR1 SEHNR and CDR2 FQNEAQ (reference sequence). The CDR3 contains 15 residues. Trimming took 3 bases from V and 2 from J; bases not matched to a gene: 7. The CDR3 is CASSFYRQGPYEQYF. CDR3 DNA: TGTGCCAGCAGCTTCTACAGACAGGGACCCTACGAGCAGTACTTC.

This sequence joins TRBV29-1 and TRBJ1-1; D is unclear. V was trimmed by 4 bases and J by 1 base, leaving 10 bases between them. This CDR3 contains 13 residues. Germline V gene data show CDR1 as SQVTM and CDR2 as ANQGSEA. The CDR3 region has the DNA TGCAGCGTTGTATCCGCGGAGAACACTGAAGCTTTCTTT. Amino acid sequence: CSVVSAENTEAFF.

The J gene is TRBJ2-5, the V gene TRBV6-5; tentative D call: TRBD2 (5 bases). CDR1 is MNHEY, CDR2 SVGAGI, per germline. This CDR3 is built from 13 residues. V lost 5 bases and J 4 bases, leaving 11 bases between the germline ends. CDR3 residues: CASSRTARETQYF. CDR3 coding DNA: TGTGCCAGCAGTCGGACTGCCCGAGAGACCCAGTACTTC.

The chain carries TRBV27 and TRBJ1-2; TRBD1 aligns across 7 bases. The CDR3 loop spans 15 amino acids. V shed 0 bases and J 5 bases; nucleotides not matched to a gene: 6. Germline loops: CDR1 MNHEY, CDR2 SMNVEV (reference sequence). The CDR3 is CASSLSRDSLYGYTF. CDR3 DNA sequence: TGTGCCAGCAGTTTATCCCGGGACAGCTTATATGGCTACACCTTC.